This paragraph covers one T cell receptor (beta chain) sequence. What it recognizes is unknown. The data were obtained in a study of shared clonotypes between healthy human individuals. Findings and limits, study-wide: The expectation was that sequencing depth would affect clonotype sharing among donors.

Deep-level settings were used for running the assay. This table comes from immunoSEQ multiplex PCR, and its TCRdb copy is limited to in-frame clones, with some not included. Among 1,400,000 or so clones, approximately 98.5% were seen once, and the ten largest hold over 0.3%. The CDR3 covers 14 residues. V was pared by 7 bases and J by 7 bases, with 16 bases between. Germline V gene sequence: CDR1 SNHLY, CDR2 FYNNEI. Donors were Caucasian adults residing in Nashville, Tennessee, USA. Sequenced material: naive CD4+ T cells sorted from blood. Subset of the sample: CD45RA+ positively selected. The chain employs TRBV2 and TRBJ1-4, with a tentative D call TRBD1 (5 bases). The source is a young man in good health. CDR3 in DNA: TGTGCCAGCACTTGGCAGGGCGGGATTGAAAAACTGTTTTTT. Its protein product is CASTWQGGIEKLFF. Using reference TRBV2 and TRBJ1-4 for the parts outside the CDR3, the full variable domain is EPEVTQTPSHQVTQMGQEVILRCVPISNHLYFYWYRQILGQKVEFLVSFYNNEISEKSEIFDDQFSVERPDGSNFTLKIRSTKLEDSAMYFCASTWQGGIEKLFFGSGTQLSVL.